This passage covers 25 T cell receptor beta chains from one sample sequenced in a study of early T cells in non-severe SARS-CoV-2 infection (dated by TCRdb to the early 2020s). Libraries were constructed by 5' RACE. Reads for this sample came from a NextSeq 500. The public reads were reanalyzed by TCRdb: fastp trimming at Q25, MiXCR alignment, in-frame beta chains only. Rows merge per CDR3 protein into single entries with the most common DNA and genes. This sample holds around 86,000 distinct CDR3 sequences; about 15% were observed only once. The ten largest clones add up to just under 0.6% of the sample. The source material was whole blood. All receptors derive from an adult who was a healthcare worker with PCR-confirmed SARS-CoV-2 infection or an uninfected control (not recorded which).

This clonotype was recorded many times. The V call is TRBV7-3, the J call TRBJ1-1, with D unresolved. Germline V gene data show CDR1 as SGHTA and CDR2 as FQGTGA. The CDR3 runs 14 residues. Trimming took off 3 bases at V and 4 bases at J, with 12 bases between the two ends. The CDR3 nucleotides are TGTGCCAGCAGCTTTGACAAGGCAGGCACTGAAGCTTTCTTT. This sequence encodes CASSFDKAGTEAFF.

The gene calls are TRBV6-5 and TRBJ2-2, with D possibly matching TRBD2 (6 bases). V was clipped by 6 bases and J by 5 bases, with 13 bases between them. The CDR3 loop spans 14 amino acids. The germline V gene encodes CDR1 MNHEY and CDR2 SVGAGI. The CDR3, as DNA: TGTGCCAGCAGACGGACTGGGGGGACCGGGGAGCTGTTTTTT. This gives the protein CASRRTGGTGELFF.

The J gene is TRBJ1-2, the V gene TRBV3-1, with 7 nucleotides matching TRBD1. V was clipped by 4 bases and J by 4 bases; unmatched bases: 9. The CDR3 covers 15 residues. The germline V gene has CDR1 LGHDT and CDR2 YNNKEL (reference sequence). Written as DNA, the CDR3 is TGTGCCAGCAGCCTCCAACGGTCAGGGGGCTATGGCTACACCTTC. Its protein product is CASSLQRSGGYGYTF.

This clonotype appeared a few times. The chain joins TRBV5-4 to TRBJ2-5; 13 positions agree with TRBD2. CDR3 length: 20 amino acids. Germline-derived CDR1 and CDR2 are SGHNT and YYREEE (reference sequence). V lost 5 bases to trimming and J lost 2 bases; unmatched junction nucleotides: 18. The CDR3 coding sequence is TGTGCCAGCAGATCACGAGCTGCCCGGACTAGCGGGGGCCCTCAAGAGACCCAGTACTTC. It yields the protein CASRSRAARTSGGPQETQYF.

This clonotype was picked up a small number of times. This chain uses TRBV19 with TRBJ1-4; D not certain. The length of the CDR3 is 12 residues. Germline V gives CDR1 LNHDA, CDR2 SQIVND (reference sequence). In DNA, the CDR3 is TGTGTCAGCGAGGGAGAAAATGAAAAACTGTTTTTT. Its protein is CVSEGENEKLFF.

This clonotype was detected ten times or more. The CDR3 here is CASSIRGGEQFF. CDR3 nucleotide sequence: TGTGCCAGTAGTATAAGGGGAGGTGAGCAGTTCTTC. The chain employs TRBV19 and TRBJ2-1, with TRBD2 as a possible D gene (6 bases). This CDR3 has 12 amino acids. V was trimmed by 2 bases and J by 9 bases, leaving 8 bases between them. Germline V CDR1 and CDR2: LNHDA, SQIVND (reference sequence).

This clonotype was observed at least ten times. The chain links TRBV6-1 to TRBJ2-3; 16 positions agree with TRBD2. CDR3 length: 18 amino acids. In germline, CDR1 is MNHNS, CDR2 SASEGT. With 3 bases clipped from V and 4 bases from J, the junction kept 7 bases outside the gene matches. The CDR3 here is CASSDGTSGGEIADTQYF. The CDR3 DNA follows: TGTGCCAGCAGTGATGGGACTAGCGGGGGGGAGATCGCAGATACGCAGTATTTT.

CDR3 sequence (DNA): TGTGCCAGCAGTTTATGGGCGAACACTGAAGCTTTCTTT. Translated: CASSLWANTEAFF. The chain employs TRBV28 and TRBJ1-1; D gene uncertain. CDR3 size: 13 residues. Germline-derived CDR1 and CDR2 are MDHEN and SYDVKM. Trimming took off 0 bases at V and 1 base at J, with 3 bases between the two ends. Filled out from reference TRBV28 and TRBJ1-1, the complete variable domain reads DVKVTQSSRYLVKRTGEKVFLECVQDMDHENMFWYRQDPGLGLRLIYFSYDVKMKEKGDIPEGYSVSREKKERFSLILESASTNQTSMYLCASSLWANTEAFFGQGTRLTVV.

A few counts support this clonotype. The chain employs TRBV2 and TRBJ2-5, with D hard to call. There are 13 residues in the CDR3. In germline, CDR1 is SNHLY, CDR2 FYNNEI. The germline V and J ends were trimmed by 4 bases and 2 bases, with 8 bases remaining between them. The CDR3 bases are TGTGCCAGCAGTGTTAGTCTACAAGAGACCCAGTACTTC. Translating gives CASSVSLQETQYF.

This clonotype was counted between two and nine times. The chain recombines TRBV11-2 with TRBJ2-2; no clear D gene. V was trimmed by 5 bases and J by 4 bases, leaving 17 bases between them. CDR3 length: 16 residues. Germline lookup yields CDR1 SGHAT and CDR2 FQNNGV. The CDR3 DNA reads as TGTGCCAGCAGCCCATCAGCCAGAGTGGGCACCGGGGAGCTGTTTTTT. It translates to CASSPSARVGTGELFF.

In its sample, this clonotype was seen many times. The chain joins TRBV6-6 to TRBJ1-2; 7 bases fit TRBD1. Trimming at V came to 1 base and at J to 3 bases, leaving 5 bases not matched to a gene. The length of the CDR3 is 15 residues. CDR1 is MNHNY and CDR2 is SVGAGI in the germline V gene (reference sequence). The CDR3 nucleotides read TGTGCCAGCAGTTACTACCCAGGGGGAGACTATGGCTACACCTTC. Its protein is CASSYYPGGDYGYTF.

The V gene is TRBV12-3 or TRBV12-4, the J gene TRBJ2-3, with D possibly matching TRBD1 (6 bases). Trimming left V 7 bases short and J 8 bases short, with 16 bases between. The CDR3 contains 13 residues. The CDR3 DNA sequence: TGTGCCAGCAACCAACAAGGGGGAAGTACGCAGTATTTT. Protein sequence: CASNQQGGSTQYF.

The CDR3 reads CASRRRHGPNEKLFF. The CDR3 nucleotides read TGTGCCAGCAGGCGAAGACATGGTCCTAATGAAAAACTGTTTTTT. This chain uses TRBV6-6 with TRBJ1-4; D is unclear. Germline V gives CDR1 MNHNY, CDR2 SVGAGI (reference sequence). The CDR3 is 15 amino acids. V gave up 6 bases and J gave up 3 bases, with 14 bases separating them.

This clonotype was observed a few times. V gene TRBV4-1 combines with J gene TRBJ1-1, with a possible D match to TRBD1 (6 bases). Germline values: CDR1 MGHRA, CDR2 YSYEKL. The CDR3 totals 14 residues. The V end was cut by 5 bases, the J end by 1 base, with 11 bases between. CDR3: CASSGRGQNTEAFF. The CDR3 nucleotides are TGCGCCAGCAGCGGGCGGGGGCAGAACACTGAAGCTTTCTTT.

This clonotype was seen only a few times. The chain has TRBV7-2 and TRBJ2-3; 10 bases line up with TRBD2. This CDR3 region has 19 residues. CDR1 is SGHTA, CDR2 FQGNSA, per germline. V gave up 0 bases and J gave up 3 bases; unmatched junction bases: 12. The DNA for the CDR3 is TGTGCCAGCAGCTTAGCTGGACCCTCCGGAGCGGGGGGGACAGATACGCAGTATTTT. It specifies CASSLAGPSGAGGTDTQYF.

This clonotype was detected many times. The V gene is TRBV11-2, the J gene TRBJ2-3, with D tentatively TRBD2 (6 bases). The V end lost 5 bases, the J end lost 2 bases, and 20 bases lay between the germline ends. The V gene's germline CDR1 is SGHAT and CDR2 FQNNGV. There are 17 residues in the CDR3. CDR3 protein: CASSPSRASRDTDTQYF. DNA of the CDR3: TGTGCCAGCAGCCCAAGCCGGGCTTCGCGGGACACAGATACGCAGTATTTT.

This clonotype appeared a few times. The chain has TRBV29-1 and TRBJ1-1; D is unresolved. The V end was cut by 2 bases, the J end by 3 bases, with 10 bases between. CDR1 and CDR2 (germline): SQVTM, ANQGSEA. The length of the CDR3 is 13 residues. CDR3 region: CSVETGFDTEAFF. CDR3 DNA sequence: TGCAGCGTTGAAACGGGGTTTGACACTGAAGCTTTCTTT.

At least ten counts were recorded for this clonotype. V and J are TRBV3-1 and TRBJ2-3; D remains unclear. With 4 bases removed from V and 0 bases from J, the gap between germline ends came to 17 bases. CDR3 size: 17 residues. CDR1 LGHDT and CDR2 YNNKEL come from the germline V gene (reference sequence). As DNA, the CDR3 is TGTGCCAGCAGCCTGCTTCTTGGTCCAACTAGCACAGATACGCAGTATTTT. Protein sequence: CASSLLLGPTSTDTQYF.

The CDR3 region is CSATQGGSNQPQHF. The CDR3 DNA sequence: TGCAGCGCCACGCAGGGGGGCAGCAATCAGCCCCAGCATTTT. The V call is TRBV29-1, the J call TRBJ1-5, with TRBD1 identical over 7 bases. The length of the CDR3 is 14 residues. The V gene's germline CDR1 is SQVTM and CDR2 ANQGSEA. J was trimmed by 1 base and V by 7 bases; bases with no gene match: 7.

This clonotype was picked up a small number of times. The chain uses TRBV27 and TRBJ1-6, with 7 bases fitting TRBD1. The CDR3 covers 13 residues. V shed 6 bases and J 10 bases; nucleotides not matched to a gene: 6. Germline CDR1 and CDR2: MNHEY and SMNVEV (reference sequence). CDR3 coding DNA: TGTGCCAGCAGAACGACAGGGAGATCACCCCTCCACTTT. It specifies CASRTTGRSPLHF.

Of note for this clonotype: At one end, the junction sequence differs from germline, possibly due to a read error. The chain combines TRBV18 with TRBJ1-5; 7 positions match TRBD1. Per germline, CDR1 KGHSH and CDR2 LQKENI. CDR3 size: 15 residues. CDR3: CVSSRSTGSNQPQHF. In DNA, the CDR3 is TGTGTCAGCTCACGATCGACAGGGAGCAATCAGCCCCAGCATTTT.

This chain connects TRBV29-1 to TRBJ2-5; D unresolved. The CDR3 has 10 residues. The germline CDR1 and CDR2 sequences are SQVTM and ANQGSEA. Trimming cost V 2 bases and J 2 bases, with 0 bases left between them. The CDR3 DNA follows: TGCAGCGTTGAACAAGAGACCCAGTACTTC. Its translation is CSVEQETQYF.

A few counts support this clonotype. The chain couples TRBV11-2 to TRBJ1-5, with D perhaps TRBD1 (6 bases). V was pared by 5 bases and J by 3 bases, with 11 bases between. The V gene's germline CDR1 is SGHAT and CDR2 FQNNGV. The CDR3 length is 14 residues. DNA of the CDR3: TGTGCCAGCAGCCTCGGACAGTACAATCAGCCCCAGCATTTT. This translates into CASSLGQYNQPQHF. The full variable domain, rest sourced from reference TRBV11-2 and TRBJ1-5, is EAGVAQSPRYKIIEKRQSVAFWCNPISGHATLYWYQQILGQGPKLLIQFQNNGVVDDSQLPKDRFSAERLKGVDSTLKIQPAKLEDSAVYLCASSLGQYNQPQHFGDGTRLSIL.

The rearrangement joins TRBV14 to TRBJ1-2; TRBD1 aligns across 8 bases. Germline V gene data show CDR1 as SGHDN and CDR2 as FVKESK. The V and J ends lost 3 bases and 2 bases, in that order; junction bases with no gene match: 5. There are 15 residues in the CDR3. The DNA of the CDR3 is TGTGCCAGCAGCCATGGAAACAGGGGGAACTATGGCTACACCTTC. Amino acids: CASSHGNRGNYGYTF.

V and J are TRBV24-1 and TRBJ2-3, with TRBD2 identical over 8 bases. V dropped 1 base and J dropped 4; count of bases not matched to a gene: 12. There are 18 residues in the CDR3. CDR1 and CDR2 (germline): KGHDR, SFDVKD. The CDR3 spells CATSDLVGRGGPPDTQYF. The CDR3 DNA follows: TGTGCCACCAGTGATTTAGTCGGGAGGGGGGGCCCCCCAGATACGCAGTATTTT.